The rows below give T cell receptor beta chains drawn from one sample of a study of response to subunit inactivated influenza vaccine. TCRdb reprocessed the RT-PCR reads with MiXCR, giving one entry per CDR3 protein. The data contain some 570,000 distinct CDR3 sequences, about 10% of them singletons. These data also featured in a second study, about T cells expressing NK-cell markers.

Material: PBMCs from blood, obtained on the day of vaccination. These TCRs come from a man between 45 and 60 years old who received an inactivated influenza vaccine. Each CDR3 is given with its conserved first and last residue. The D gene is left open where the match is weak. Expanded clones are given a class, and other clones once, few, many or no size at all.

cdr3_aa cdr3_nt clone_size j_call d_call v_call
CASSRVAGEAVNEQFF TGCGCCAGCAGCCGCGTAGCGGGAGAAGCTGTCAATGAGCAGTTCTTC many TRBJ2-1 TRBD2 TRBV5-1
CASSQDSGALAGYSSYEQYF TGCGCCAGCAGCCAAGATTCCGGTGCACTAGCGGGCTATAGCTCCTACGAGCAGTACTTC . TRBJ2-7 TRBD2 TRBV4-3
CASSKGPNNEQFF TGTGCCAGCAGCAAGGGACCGAACAATGAGCAGTTCTTC many TRBJ2-1 . TRBV7-3
CASSESIRTGAEAFF TGTGCCAGCAGTGAATCGATACGGACAGGGGCTGAAGCTTTCTTT few TRBJ1-1 TRBD1 TRBV25-1
CASTRDSYYEQYF TGTGCCAGCACCCGGGACAGCTACTACGAGCAGTACTTC many TRBJ2-7 TRBD1 TRBV7-9
CASRPGTDNQPQHF TGTGCCAGCAGGCCCGGGACAGACAATCAGCCCCAGCATTTT few TRBJ1-5 TRBD1 TRBV12-3/TRBV12-4
CASSLTLGYGYTF TGTGCCAGCAGTTTGACCCTAGGTTATGGCTACACCTTC few TRBJ1-2 . TRBV12-3/TRBV12-4
CASSLAVGSAQPQHF TGTGCCAGCAGCTTAGCGGTGGGGTCCGCTCAGCCCCAGCATTTT few TRBJ1-5 . TRBV7-9
CASSSWGGNEQYF TGTGCCAGCAGTTCATGGGGGGGAAACGAGCAGTACTTC few TRBJ2-7 TRBD2 TRBV28
CASSLAGFDTKNIQYF TGTGCCAGCAGCTTAGCAGGGTTTGATACCAAAAACATTCAGTACTTC . TRBJ2-4 . TRBV7-2
CASSYSWRGGSYNEQFF TGTGCCAGCAGTTACTCGTGGCGGGGGGGCTCCTACAATGAGCAGTTCTTC many TRBJ2-1 TRBD2 TRBV6-5
CASRVNSNQPQHF TGCGCCAGCAGGGTTAATAGCAATCAGCCCCAGCATTTT . TRBJ1-5 . TRBV5-1
CSAQGQAMGNEQYF TGCAGTGCGCAAGGACAGGCGATGGGGAACGAGCAGTACTTC few TRBJ2-7 TRBD1 TRBV20-1
CCASSTSGDKSTDTQYF TGCTGTGCTAGCTCCACTAGCGGGGACAAGAGCACAGATACGCAGTATTTT . TRBJ2-3 TRBD2 TRBV20-1
CASSLGITSYEQYF TGTGCCAGCAGCTTAGGGATTACTTCCTACGAGCAGTACTTC many TRBJ2-7 . TRBV7-2
CASSTPDNLQETQYF TGTGCCAGCAGTACCCCGGACAACCTCCAAGAGACCCAGTACTTC . TRBJ2-5 . TRBV6-2/TRBV6-3
CASSPAEGLTSETQYF TGCGCCAGCAGCCCCGCGGAGGGCCTGACTAGCGAGACGCAGTATTTT few TRBJ2-3 TRBD2 TRBV4-3
CASRQRDTDYEQYF TGTGCCAGCAGGCAACGGGACACAGACTACGAGCAGTACTTC . TRBJ2-7 . TRBV12-3/TRBV12-4
CASSQRQGEQYF TGCGCCAGCAGCCAGCGACAGGGTGAGCAGTACTTC . TRBJ2-7 TRBD1 TRBV4-3
CSAGQGLNQETQYF TGCAGTGCTGGACAGGGGCTTAACCAAGAGACCCAGTACTTC . TRBJ2-5 TRBD1 TRBV20-1
CASSVDSTDTQYF TGTGCCAGCAGCGTGGACAGCACAGATACGCAGTATTTT many TRBJ2-3 . TRBV9
CASSPPRLAGGPDTQYF TGTGCCAGCAGTCCGCCAAGACTAGCGGGAGGCCCAGATACGCAGTATTTT few TRBJ2-3 TRBD2 TRBV12-3/TRBV12-4
CASSPRTGGYQETQYF TGTGCCAGCTCACCACGGACGGGGGGGTATCAAGAGACCCAGTACTTC many TRBJ2-5 TRBD2 TRBV18
CSAPFSGDYNEQFF TGCAGCGCCCCGTTTTCAGGGGACTACAATGAGCAGTTCTTC . TRBJ2-1 . TRBV29-1
CASRSMGQGTDEQFF TGCGCCAGCAGGTCTATGGGACAGGGGACCGATGAGCAGTTCTTC few TRBJ2-1 TRBD1 TRBV5-1
CASSPGLAGGPSTDTQYF TGCGCCAGCAGCCCGGGACTAGCGGGAGGGCCTAGCACAGATACGCAGTATTTT few TRBJ2-3 TRBD2 TRBV5-1
CASTVGVEQYF TGTGCCAGCACGGTGGGGGTGGAGCAGTACTTC few TRBJ2-7 . TRBV6-5
CASSAPPGGKNIQYF TGTGCCAGCAGCGCACCTCCGGGGGGAAAAAACATTCAGTACTTC many TRBJ2-4 TRBD2 TRBV7-2
CASSGDSNTDTQYF TGCGCCAGCAGCGGGGACTCAAACACAGATACGCAGTATTTT . TRBJ2-3 . TRBV5-1
CATSDGTKGHYGYTF TGCGCCACATCAGACGGGACAAAAGGTCACTATGGCTACACCTTC few TRBJ1-2 . TRBV5-1
CASSLEGFHTDTQYF TGTGCCAGCAGCTTAGAGGGCTTTCACACAGATACGCAGTATTTT . TRBJ2-3 . TRBV5-5
CASSLVGSSEQYF TGTGCCAGCAGCTTAGTAGGTTCTTCCGAGCAGTACTTC . TRBJ2-7 . TRBV7-9
CASSMRGLGGNGNQPQHF TGTGCCAGTAGTATGAGGGGACTAGGGGGCAATGGCAATCAGCCCCAGCATTTT few TRBJ1-5 TRBD1 TRBV19
CASSLEGWELFF TGTGCCAGCAGCTTAGAAGGGTGGGAGCTGTTTTTT few TRBJ2-2 . TRBV7-8
CASSLGVEGTDTQYF TGTGCCAGCAGTTTGGGGGTGGAGGGCACAGATACGCAGTATTTT . TRBJ2-3 . TRBV12-3/TRBV12-4
CSASGGQGTYEQYF TGCAGTGCCTCGGGGGGACAGGGCACCTACGAGCAGTACTTC once TRBJ2-7 TRBD1 TRBV20-1
CATSRAGAGEAFF TGTGCCACCAGTCGGGCGGGGGCTGGTGAAGCTTTCTTT . TRBJ1-1 . TRBV24-1